This T cell receptor beta chain originates from a study of vaccination and CD4 T cells after COVID-19. Study as a whole: Median time from COVID diagnosis to post-COVID sampling was roughly 100 days (35 to 161).

This clonotype rates as medium-sized (0.01 to 0.1%). Its antigen is unknown. Sequencing of the DNA from cultured CD4+ T cells was carried out with the Oncomine TCR Beta short-read assay. From the PCR reads, TCRdb called clonotypes with MiXCR, one entry per CDR3 protein. This sample has roughly 5,700 distinct CDR3 sequences, with roughly 40% found just once. Treatment: approximately 10-day PBMC culture with coronavirus spike peptide pools or control peptides (ViraFEST assay). Ahead of the COVID-19 pandemic (2011-2018), the CD4+ T cells of the unexposed donor were collected. Germline loops: CDR1 WNHNN, CDR2 SYGVQD (reference sequence). The CDR3 is made up of 13 amino acids. V was cut by 2 bases and J by 5 bases, with 9 bases left in between.

This clonotype originated in a human donor in good health. Input material: CD4+ T cells from blood, cultured in vitro. The gene calls are TRBV10-1 and TRBJ1-1, with D maybe TRBD1 (6 bases). Here the CDR3 DNA reads TGCGCCAGCAGTGAGACAGGGCTTACTGAAGCTTTCTTT. It is translated as CASSETGLTEAFF.